This T cell receptor (beta chain) is drawn from a study of T-cell memory formation after mild COVID-19. About the research overall: TCR clustering was largely donor specific.

The CDR3 has 14 residues. The V and J ends lost 6 bases and 7 bases, in that order; junction bases with no gene match: 8. TCRdb fed the 5' RACE reads into MiXCR, producing one record per CDR3 protein. There are some 190,000 distinct CDR3 sequences in the sample; around 20% occur only once, and 2% to 3% lies in the top ten. Study-level results: Some clones that responded were present in memory (sampled pre-infection), which suggests cross-reactive memory joined.

This clonotype was found many times. The antigen remains undetermined. The chain combines TRBV12-3 or TRBV12-4 with TRBJ2-4, with 8 bases matching TRBD2. The sample consisted of PBMCs or a T cell subset sorted from them (not recorded which). This receptor was taken from an adult woman who had mild COVID-19 (a few samples of this study predate the infection). Cell type and time point are not known. CDR3 sequence (DNA): TGTGCCAGCAGCCCGGGGGGGCAACGGAACATTCAGTACTTC. Amino acids: CASSPGGQRNIQYF.